The rows below give T cell receptor beta chains drawn from one sample of a study of CD8 T cells in ankylosing spondylitis. TCRdb used MiXCR to reprocess the 5' RACE reads, holding one entry per CDR3 protein. The repertoire holds hundreds of thousands of distinct CDR3 sequences, about 12% seen once, with around 7% in the top ten. The sequenced sample was blood, either unsorted or a sorted T cell fraction (not recorded which). These receptors originate from a male donor with ankylosing spondylitis. CDR3s include the opening cysteine and the closing phenylalanine or tryptophan. The D gene is left open where the match is weak.

v_call	d_call	j_call	cdr3_aa
TRBV24-1	.	TRBJ2-1	CATLGENNEQFF
TRBV25-1	.	TRBJ2-1	CASSEFLEQAAEQFF
TRBV27	.	TRBJ1-4	CASSREIDPTEKLFF
TRBV21-1	.	TRBJ1-2	CASSPKATGDGYTF
TRBV3-1	TRBD2	TRBJ2-5	CASSRVALAGSGETQYF
TRBV7-8	TRBD1	TRBJ2-4	CASSWDSKNIQYF
TRBV7-2	TRBD1	TRBJ1-6	CASSLEQGWSPLHF
TRBV12-3/TRBV12-4	TRBD2	TRBJ2-7	CASTSGGYEQYF
TRBV5-6	.	TRBJ2-1	CASSLEAAANNEQFF
TRBV2	.	TRBJ2-5	CASSRDSETQYF
TRBV25-1	.	TRBJ2-7	CASSYSARLYEQYF
TRBV12-3/TRBV12-4	TRBD2	TRBJ2-3	CASRRSGGSTDTQYF
TRBV6-1	.	TRBJ2-5	CASAPWYQETQYF
TRBV7-2	.	TRBJ1-4	CASSLWADPGSNEKLFF
TRBV19	.	TRBJ1-1	CASSFKNTEAFF
TRBV5-1	.	TRBJ1-1	CASSLLTANTEAFF
TRBV5-1	TRBD1	TRBJ2-6	CASSLTGANSGANVLTF
TRBV25-1	.	TRBJ1-2	CASSSVYSGYTF
TRBV18	TRBD1	TRBJ2-1	CASSQNPGQSYNEQFF
TRBV2	.	TRBJ2-2	CASTLSATGELFF
TRBV4-3	TRBD2	TRBJ2-1	CASSWGLAGGLRDEQFF
TRBV7-2	TRBD1	TRBJ1-3	CASSTDRGPGNTIYF
TRBV9	TRBD1	TRBJ1-6	CASSVEGAIASPLHF
TRBV3-1	.	TRBJ1-1	CASSQASGDTEAFF
TRBV9	.	TRBJ1-5	CASSPDSFSNQPQHF
TRBV29-1	TRBD2	TRBJ2-1	CSVAGGGINEQFF
TRBV20-1	.	TRBJ2-5	CCARAQNRGTNQETQYF
TRBV30	.	TRBJ1-4	CAWRAGSEKLFF
TRBV5-6	.	TRBJ1-2	CASSLLQANYGYTF
TRBV18	.	TRBJ1-1	CASSPGSSTEAFF
TRBV3-1	TRBD1	TRBJ1-1	CASSQVRTGGLAFF